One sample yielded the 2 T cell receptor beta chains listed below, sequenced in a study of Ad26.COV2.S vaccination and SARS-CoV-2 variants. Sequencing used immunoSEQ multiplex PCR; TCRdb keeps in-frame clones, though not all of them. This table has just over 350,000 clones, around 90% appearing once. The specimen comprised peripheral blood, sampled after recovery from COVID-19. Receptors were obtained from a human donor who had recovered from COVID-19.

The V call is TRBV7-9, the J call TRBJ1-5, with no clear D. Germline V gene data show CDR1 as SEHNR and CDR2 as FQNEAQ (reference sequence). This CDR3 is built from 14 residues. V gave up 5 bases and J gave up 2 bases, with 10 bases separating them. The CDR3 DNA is TGTGCCAGCAGCCGTCCGGGAGGCAATCAGCCCCAGCATTTT. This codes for CASSRPGGNQPQHF.

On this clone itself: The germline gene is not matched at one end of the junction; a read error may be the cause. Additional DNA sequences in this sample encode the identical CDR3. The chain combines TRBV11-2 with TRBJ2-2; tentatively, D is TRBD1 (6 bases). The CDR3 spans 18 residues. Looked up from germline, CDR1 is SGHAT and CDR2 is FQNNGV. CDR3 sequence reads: CASSLGVRQQGNTGELFF. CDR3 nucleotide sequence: TGTGCCAGCAGCTTAGGGGTACGGCAACAGGGAAACACTGGGGAGCTGTTTTTT.